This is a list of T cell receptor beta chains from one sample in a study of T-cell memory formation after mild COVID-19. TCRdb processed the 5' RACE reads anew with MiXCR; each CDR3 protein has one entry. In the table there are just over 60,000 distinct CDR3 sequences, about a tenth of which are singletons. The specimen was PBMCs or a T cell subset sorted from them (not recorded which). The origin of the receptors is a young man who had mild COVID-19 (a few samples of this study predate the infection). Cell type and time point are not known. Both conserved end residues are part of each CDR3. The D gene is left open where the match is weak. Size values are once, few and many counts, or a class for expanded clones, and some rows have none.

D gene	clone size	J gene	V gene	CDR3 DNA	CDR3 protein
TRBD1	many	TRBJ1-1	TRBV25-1	TGTGCCAGCAGTTCGACAGGGGGCACTGAAGCTTTCTTT	CASSSTGGTEAFF
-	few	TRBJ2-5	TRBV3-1	TGTGCCAGCAAACTGGGAGGATTAGAGACCCAGTACTTC	CASKLGGLETQYF
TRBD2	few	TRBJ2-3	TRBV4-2	TGTGCCAGCAGCCGAGCTAGCGGGACTAGCACAGATACGCAGTATTTT	CASSRASGTSTDTQYF
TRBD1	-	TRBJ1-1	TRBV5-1	TGCGCCAGCAGCTACACAGGGGACACTGAAGCTTTCTTT	CASSYTGDTEAFF
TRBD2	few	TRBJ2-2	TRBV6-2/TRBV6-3	TGTGCCAGCCGGTCTAGCGGGGTTTGGACCGGGGAGCTGTTTTTT	CASRSSGVWTGELFF
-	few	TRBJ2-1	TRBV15	TGTGCCACCAGCAGCAGCCCCTTCGATGAGCAGTTCTTC	CATSSSPFDEQFF
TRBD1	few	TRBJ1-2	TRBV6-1	TGTGCCAGGAGGGACAGCTCAAACTATGGCTACACCTTC	CARRDSSNYGYTF
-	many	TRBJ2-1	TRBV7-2	TGTGCCAGCAGCCCCTGGGGGCAGGGTCCCTCCAATGAGCAGTTCTTC	CASSPWGQGPSNEQFF
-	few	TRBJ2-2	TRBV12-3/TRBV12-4	TGTGCCAGCAGTTCCATACCGAACACCGGGGAGCTGTTTTTT	CASSSIPNTGELFF
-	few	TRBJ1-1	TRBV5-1	TGCGCCAGCAGCTTGGCCGGGGGGATGAGAATGTACACTGAAGCTTTCTTT	CASSLAGGMRMYTEAFF
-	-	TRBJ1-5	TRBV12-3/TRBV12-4	TGTGCCAGCAGTTGGCAGGCGGTCAATCAGCCCCAGCATTTT	CASSWQAVNQPQHF
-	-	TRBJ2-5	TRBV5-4	TGTGCCAGCAGCTTACTAGAAGGCCTCCAAGAGACCCAGTACTTC	CASSLLEGLQETQYF
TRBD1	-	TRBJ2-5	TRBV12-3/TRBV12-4	TGTGCCAGCAGTCCTTCTCCCGGACAGGGCGAGGAGACCCAGTACTTC	CASSPSPGQGEETQYF
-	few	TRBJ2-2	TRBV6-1	TGTGCCAGCAGTATCAGGATAGCCGGGGAGCTGTTTTTT	CASSIRIAGELFF
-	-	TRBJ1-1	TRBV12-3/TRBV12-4	TGTGCCAGCACCGGCACGAACACTGAAGCTTTCTTT	CASTGTNTEAFF
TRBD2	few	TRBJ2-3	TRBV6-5	TGTGCCAGCAGGATACTAGCGGGGGGGCTGGCAGATACGCAGTATTTT	CASRILAGGLADTQYF
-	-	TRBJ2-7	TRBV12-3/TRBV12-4	TGTGCCAGCAGTTTAAATCGGGAATCCGAGCAGTACTTC	CASSLNRESEQYF
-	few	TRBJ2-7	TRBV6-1	TGTGCCAGCGGGGAGACAGGACCCTACGAGCAGTACTTC	CASGETGPYEQYF
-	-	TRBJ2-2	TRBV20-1	TGCAGTGCTAGTGCGTTCGGACACAACACCGGGGAGCTGTTTTTT	CSASAFGHNTGELFF
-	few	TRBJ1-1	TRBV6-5	TGTGCCAGCAGGGGCATTGGCACTGAAGCTTTCTTT	CASRGIGTEAFF
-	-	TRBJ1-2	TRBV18	TGTGCCAGCTCACCACAACAGGAAGTGGATGGCTACACCTTC	CASSPQQEVDGYTF
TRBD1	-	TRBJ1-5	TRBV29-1	TGCAGCGTTAGGGACAGAGTCAATCAGCCCCAGCATTTT	CSVRDRVNQPQHF
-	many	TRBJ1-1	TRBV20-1	TGCAGTGCTACGTTTAGGGTAGACACTGAAGCTTTCTTT	CSATFRVDTEAFF
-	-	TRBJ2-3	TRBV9	TGTGCCAGCAGTGGAGATACGCAGTATTTT	CASSGDTQYF
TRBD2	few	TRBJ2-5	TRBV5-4	TGTGCCAGCAGCGCCCAACTAGCGGAGGAGACCCAGTACTTC	CASSAQLAEETQYF
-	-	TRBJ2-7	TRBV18	TGTGCCAGCTCACCACCTGGACAGAGCTCCTACGAGCAGTACTTC	CASSPPGQSSYEQYF
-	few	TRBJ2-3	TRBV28	TGTGCCAGCAGTTTATACGCCACAGATACGCAGTATTTT	CASSLYATDTQYF
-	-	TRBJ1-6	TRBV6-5	TGTGCCAGCAGTTACGGCGCGCCTACAAATTCACCCCTCCACTTT	CASSYGAPTNSPLHF
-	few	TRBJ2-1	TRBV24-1	TGTGCCACCAGTGTTGCCAGGGGGGGGACTAATGAGCAGTTCTTC	CATSVARGGTNEQFF
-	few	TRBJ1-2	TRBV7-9	TGTGCCAGCAGCGACCAAGGGGGCTATGGCTACACCTTC	CASSDQGGYGYTF
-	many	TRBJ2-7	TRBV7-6	TGTGCCAGCAGCTTAGGTAGTGGTGGTCTGTACGAGCAGTACTTC	CASSLGSGGLYEQYF
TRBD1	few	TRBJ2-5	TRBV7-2	TGTGCCAGCAGCTTTTCAGGGGGAGAGACCCAGTACTTC	CASSFSGGETQYF
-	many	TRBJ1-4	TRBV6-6	TGTGCCAGCGGCGGCACAACTAATGAAAAACTGTTTTTT	CASGGTTNEKLFF
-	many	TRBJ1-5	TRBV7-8	TGTGCCAGCAGCGCCCAAGGGCGAGGGGGTAGCAATCAGCCCCAGCATTTT	CASSAQGRGGSNQPQHF
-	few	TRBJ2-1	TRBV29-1	TGCAGCGCCGGCAGGGCCCATGAGCAGTTCTTC	CSAGRAHEQFF
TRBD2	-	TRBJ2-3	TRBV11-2	TGTGCCAGCAGCCGTTTCCTAGCGGGGGGCGGCACAGATACGCAGTATTTT	CASSRFLAGGGTDTQYF
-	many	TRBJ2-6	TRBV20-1	TGCAGTGCGGACAGTGGAAGGGCCAACGTCCTGACTTTC	CSADSGRANVLTF
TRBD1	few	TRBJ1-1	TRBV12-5	TGTGCTAGTGCTCCAGGACAGGGGGCTGCTGAAGCTTTCTTT	CASAPGQGAAEAFF
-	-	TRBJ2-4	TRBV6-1	TGTGCCAGCAGGAGTGGGGGTGGTGCCATTCAGTACTTC	CASRSGGGAIQYF
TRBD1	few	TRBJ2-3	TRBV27	TGTGCCAGCCGAACCGCAGGGGGCCCAGATACGCAGTATTTT	CASRTAGGPDTQYF
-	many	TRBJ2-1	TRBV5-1	TGCGCCAGCAGCTTGGGGTCGTCACCCTCCTACAATGAGCAGTTCTTC	CASSLGSSPSYNEQFF
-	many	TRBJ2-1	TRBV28	TGTGCCAGCAGTTTATACCCACGCGGGGAAGTAGACAATGAGCAGTTCTTC	CASSLYPRGEVDNEQFF
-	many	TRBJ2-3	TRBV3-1	TGTGCCAGCAGCCAAGCTTGGCGGAGCACAGATACGCAGTATTTT	CASSQAWRSTDTQYF
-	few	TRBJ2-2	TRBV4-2	TGTGCCAGCAGCCAAGAACCGGGGACGAACACCGGGGAGCTGTTTTTT	CASSQEPGTNTGELFF
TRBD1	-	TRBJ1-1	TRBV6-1	TGTGCCAGCAGCTTGGGACAGGCGAACACTGAAGCTTTCTTT	CASSLGQANTEAFF
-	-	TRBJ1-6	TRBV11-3	TGTGCCAGCAGCGCGCAGGGAAATTCACCCCTCCACTTT	CASSAQGNSPLHF
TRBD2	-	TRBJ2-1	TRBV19	TGTGCCAGTAGTCTACTGCTAGCGGGGGGTTCTCCAACCTACAATGAGCAGTTCTTC	CASSLLLAGGSPTYNEQFF
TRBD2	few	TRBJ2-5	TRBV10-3	TGTGCCATCAGGGGCCGGGAGGCGCAAGAGACCCAGTACTTC	CAIRGREAQETQYF
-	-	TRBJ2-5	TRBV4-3	TGCGCCAGCAGCCCCTGGCTCTCGGAGACCCAGTACTTC	CASSPWLSETQYF
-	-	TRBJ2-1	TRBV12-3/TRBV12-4	TGTGCCAGCAGTCCCCCGCTCACTAGAGGTGAGCAGTTCTTC	CASSPPLTRGEQFF
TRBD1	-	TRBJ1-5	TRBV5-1	TGCGCCAGCAGACAGGGGGCAAATCAGCCCCAGCATTTT	CASRQGANQPQHF
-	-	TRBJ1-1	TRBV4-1	TGCGCCAGCAGCCAAGCGTTACTCCTCGGGAACACTGAAGCTTTCTTT	CASSQALLLGNTEAFF
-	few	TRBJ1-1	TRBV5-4	TGTGCCAGCAGCCCGAAGTATGGGGGAAAGAACACTGAAGCTTTCTTT	CASSPKYGGKNTEAFF
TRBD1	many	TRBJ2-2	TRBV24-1	TGTGCCACCAGTGATTTGCGCAGGGGGATCGGGGAGCTGTTTTTT	CATSDLRRGIGELFF
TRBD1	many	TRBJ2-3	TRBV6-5	TGTGCCAGCAGTTACTCGACAGGGAGTGGCACAGATACGCAGTATTTT	CASSYSTGSGTDTQYF
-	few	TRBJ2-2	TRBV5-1	TGCGCCACGAGGGACAAAGACACCGGGGAGCTGTTTTTT	CATRDKDTGELFF
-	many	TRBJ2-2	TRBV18	TGTGCCAGCTCACCATCCAGGGAATTCACCGGGGAGCTGTTTTTT	CASSPSREFTGELFF